This T cell receptor beta chain was obtained from a study of radiotherapy plus CTLA-4 blockade in lung cancer. Across the study: Objective responses were recorded in more than 15% of patients, with disease control recorded in about 33%. Study conclusions and caveats: Per reports, early blood T cell clone dynamics, plus interferon-beta, forecast response most strongly. TCR clones originating in tumors grew in number in blood after radiotherapy plus ipilimumab.

Trimming cost V 7 bases and J 3 bases, with 18 bases left between them. The germline V gene has CDR1 MNHNS and CDR2 SASEGT. The CDR3 is 15 residues long. Some clones are missing from TCRdb's copy, which holds only in-frame ones; the method was immunoSEQ multiplex PCR. The data hold roughly 98,000 clones, with 75% to 90% observed a single time. Worth noting for this clone: As yet, its antigen is unknown.

Patients had chemo-refractory metastatic non-small-cell lung cancer and received focal radiation plus CTLA-4 blockade that used ipilimumab. This chain links TRBV6-1 with TRBJ2-5; D perhaps matches TRBD1 (6 bases). The clonotype was recovered from a human donor with non-small cell lung cancer who had a partial response to radiotherapy plus ipilimumab. Sample: peripheral blood, taken from a patient treated with radiotherapy plus ipilimumab. CDR3 region: CASTSTWWTEETQYF. CDR3 DNA: TGTGCCAGCACGTCAACGTGGTGGACAGAAGAGACCCAGTACTTC.